Shown below are 9 T cell receptor beta chains from a single sample sequenced in a study of cytomegalovirus exposure and HLA in healthy donors. It was with 60 Vbeta and 13 Jbeta primers that the PCR ran. The data were produced by immunoSEQ multiplex PCR, yet TCRdb's version contains in-frame clones alone and is incomplete. The sample spans 70,000 to 75,000 clones; the ten largest clones claim 3.8%. Sequences were obtained from PBMCs. These receptors all come from a female donor in good health and CMV-seropositive.

CDR3 coding DNA: TGTGCCAGCGGCAGACAGGGGAACACTGAAGCTTTCTTT. Translating gives CASGRQGNTEAFF. The chain employs TRBV7-9 and TRBJ1-1, with 7 bases matching TRBD1. With V trimmed by 8 bases and J by 1 base, 4 bases remained unmatched. Germline values: CDR1 SEHNR, CDR2 FQNEAQ (reference sequence). CDR3 length equals 13 residues.

About this clone itself: One end of the junction does not line up with germline, which may come from a read error. The J gene is TRBJ2-1, the V gene TRBV7-3; tentative D call: TRBD1 (6 bases). The CDR3 spans 16 residues. Germline V gives CDR1 SGHTA, CDR2 FQGTGA. The CDR3 region has the DNA TGTGCCAGCAGCCTAACCCGCGACGACACAGGGACTGAGCAGTTCTTC. Its protein is CASSLTRDDTGTEQFF.

This chain links TRBV2 with TRBJ1-4, with 9 bases fitting TRBD1. The CDR3 is made up of 14 amino acids. V was clipped by 5 bases and J by 8 bases; unmatched bases: 6. The germline gives CDR1 SNHLY, CDR2 FYNNEI. CDR3 sequence: CASSIQGADEKLFF. The CDR3 DNA sequence: TGTGCCAGCAGTATACAGGGGGCGGACGAAAAACTGTTTTTT.

The V and J genes are TRBV7-2 and TRBJ2-5, with D perhaps matching TRBD2 (6 bases). Germline loops: CDR1 SGHTA, CDR2 FQGNSA. The CDR3 is 14 residues long. V lost 3 bases, J lost 2 bases, and 10 bases lay in between. CDR3: CASSFGGTQETQYF. CDR3 bases: TGTGCCAGCAGCTTCGGCGGGACGCAAGAGACCCAGTACTTC.

The DNA of the CDR3 is TGTGCCAGCAGCTCCCAGCGGGAGGTAAAGCAGTACTTC. Translation: CASSSQREVKQYF. This chain links TRBV7-2 with TRBJ2-7; 9 positions agree with TRBD2. The ends lost 4 bases at V and 8 bases at J; junction bases unmatched: 6. This CDR3 has 13 residues. From germline, CDR1 is SGHTA and CDR2 FQGNSA. Looking up the rest from reference TRBV7-2 and TRBJ2-7 gives the full variable domain: GAGVSQSPSNKVTEKGKDVELRCDPISGHTALYWYRQSLGQGLEFLIYFQGNSAPDKSGLPSDRFSAERTGGSVSTLTIQRTQQEDSAVYLCASSSQREVKQYFGPGTRLTVT.

The rearrangement joins TRBV4-2 to TRBJ2-1, with 12 nucleotides matching TRBD2. V trimming: 3 bases; J trimming: 8 bases; junction bases outside the gene matches: 11. Per germline, CDR1 LGHNA and CDR2 YNFKEQ. CDR3 length: 17 amino acids. The CDR3 nucleotides read TGTGCCAGCAGCCAGGATCCTAGCGGGGGGGCGATCTATGAGCAGTTCTTC. Amino acids: CASSQDPSGGAIYEQFF.

The chain employs TRBV7-9 and TRBJ1-2, with no clear D. The CDR3 has 15 amino acids. Germline CDR1 reads SEHNR; CDR2 reads FQNEAQ (reference sequence). Trimming cost V 0 bases and J 7 bases, with 15 bases left between them. The CDR3 is CASSLAGDGMGGYTF. CDR3 DNA sequence: TGTGCCAGCAGCTTAGCGGGAGATGGGATGGGTGGCTACACCTTC.

CDR3 coding DNA: TGTGCTAGTGGTTTTTCAGGCCAGGGCTACTATGGCTACACCTTC. Residues: CASGFSGQGYYGYTF. The rearrangement links TRBV12-5 to TRBJ1-2; D is perhaps TRBD1 (5 bases). Germline V gene data show CDR1 as LGHNT and CDR2 as FRNRAP. The length of the CDR3 is 15 residues. Trimming removed 3 bases from V and 3 bases from J, with 14 bases in between.

The V gene is TRBV13, the J gene TRBJ2-3, with 9 bases fitting TRBD2. CDR3 length equals 19 residues. After removal of 5 bases from V and 3 bases from J, the junction contained 18 bases not matched to a gene. Per the germline V gene, CDR1 is PRHDT and CDR2 is FYEKMQ (reference sequence). The CDR3 region has the DNA TGTGCCAGCAGCCTAACTTCTTCGGAAGTAGCGGGGGCGACAGATACGCAGTATTTT. Amino acid sequence: CASSLTSSEVAGATDTQYF.